The present T cell receptor beta chain was sequenced within a study of blood T cell repertoires in COVID-19. The overall study: PBMCs, B-cell-depleted T cells, or T cells were the source of the cDNA or gDNA that made up the material.

The authors' processing: Nucleated cell counts were estimated from reference gene primer amplification. Some clones are missing from TCRdb's copy, which holds only in-frame ones; the method was immunoSEQ multiplex PCR. The DNA gave D and trimming, while V, J and clone size come from that table. The sample consists of tens of thousands of clones, approximately 85% of them appearing once. The germline gives CDR1 SQVTM, CDR2 ANQGSEA. The CDR3 spans 12 residues. V was clipped by 6 bases and J by 8 bases, with 14 bases between them. The chain recombines TRBV29-1 with TRBJ2-1; D is ambiguous. The clonotype originates from a man between 60 and 70 years old with acute or convalescent COVID-19. The specimen was peripheral blood. CDR3 DNA: TGCAGCGTCGCGGAGAGCCGGGATGAGCAGTTCTTC. This sequence encodes CSVAESRDEQFF.